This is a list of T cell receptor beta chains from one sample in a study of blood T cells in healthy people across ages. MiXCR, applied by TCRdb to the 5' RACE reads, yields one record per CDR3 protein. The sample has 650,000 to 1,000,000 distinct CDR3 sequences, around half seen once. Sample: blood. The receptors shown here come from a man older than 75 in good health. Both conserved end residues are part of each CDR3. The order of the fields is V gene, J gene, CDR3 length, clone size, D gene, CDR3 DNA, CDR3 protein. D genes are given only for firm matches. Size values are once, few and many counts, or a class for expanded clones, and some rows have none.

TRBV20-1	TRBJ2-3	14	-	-	TGCAGTGCTAGACTTGGGAGGACGACAGATACGCAGTATTTT	CSARLGRTTDTQYF
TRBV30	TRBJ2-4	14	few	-	TGTGCCTGGAGTGTGAGGGGGGCCAAAAACATTCAGTACTTC	CAWSVRGAKNIQYF
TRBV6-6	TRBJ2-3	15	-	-	TGTGCCAGCAGTTACTCGAAGGGTGGGACAGATACGCAGTATTTT	CASSYSKGGTDTQYF
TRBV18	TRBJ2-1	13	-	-	TGTGCCAGCTCACCACCGGCTGCCAATGAGCAGTTCTTC	CASSPPAANEQFF
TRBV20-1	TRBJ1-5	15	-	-	TGCAGTGCTATGACTGGGACATTAGATGATCAGCCCCAGCATTTT	CSAMTGTLDDQPQHF
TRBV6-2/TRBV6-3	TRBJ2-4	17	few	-	TGTGCCAGCAGGAACTTGTTACAGGAGGGCAACAAAAACATTCAGTACTTC	CASRNLLQEGNKNIQYF
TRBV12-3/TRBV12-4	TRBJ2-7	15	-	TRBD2	TGTGCCAGCAGTTTGTCTCTCGGGACTAGCGGGGCCCAGTACTTC	CASSLSLGTSGAQYF
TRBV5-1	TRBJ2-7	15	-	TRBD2	TGCGCCAGCAGCCCCGCTAGCGGGAGGGCACATGAGCAGTACTTC	CASSPASGRAHEQYF
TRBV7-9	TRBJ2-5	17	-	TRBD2	TGCGCCAGCAGCTGGGGACTAGCGGGAAACCTCCCCACTGAGCAGTACTTC	CASSWGLAGNLPTEQYF
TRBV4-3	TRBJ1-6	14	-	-	TGCGCCAGCAGCCAAGTACAGGGTAGTGCTGCCCTCCACTTT	CASSQVQGSAALHF
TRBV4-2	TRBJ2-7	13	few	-	TGTGCCAGCAGCCAAGATATGAACGGCGAGCAGTACTTC	CASSQDMNGEQYF
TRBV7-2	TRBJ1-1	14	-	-	TGTGCCAGCAGCTTAGGATTGCCGGGTACTGAAGCTTTCTTT	CASSLGLPGTEAFF
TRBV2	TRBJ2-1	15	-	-	TGTGCCAGCATCGGGGGGCGGGAGTGGGACAATGAGCAGTTCTTC	CASIGGREWDNEQFF
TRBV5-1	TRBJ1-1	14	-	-	TGCGCCAGCAGCCAGGAGAGGGCCCTCACTGAAGCTTTCTTT	CASSQERALTEAFF
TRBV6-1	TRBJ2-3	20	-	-	TGTGCCAGCAGCAACAATCGGGACGGAAGCTCTGGGGCCAACACAGATACGCAGTATTTT	CASSNNRDGSSGANTDTQYF
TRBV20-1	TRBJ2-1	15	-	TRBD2	TGCAGTGCTTGGGGAATAGCGGGGGGGCTTAATGAGCAGTTCTTC	CSAWGIAGGLNEQFF
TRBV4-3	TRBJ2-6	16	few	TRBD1	TGCGCCAGCAGCACAGCAGGGGGTACTGGGGCCAACGTCCTGACTTTC	CASSTAGGTGANVLTF
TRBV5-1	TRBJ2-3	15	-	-	TGCGCCAGCAGCATACAGGGTATTTCGGCAGATACGCAGTATTTT	CASSIQGISADTQYF
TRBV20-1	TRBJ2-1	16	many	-	TGCAGTGCTAGAGATGTGTCCGGACCAGGACCTCTTGAGCAGTTCTTC	CSARDVSGPGPLEQFF
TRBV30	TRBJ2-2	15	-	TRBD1	TGTGCCTGGAGCGGGGACAGGGGAAACACCGGGGAGCTGTTTTTT	CAWSGDRGNTGELFF
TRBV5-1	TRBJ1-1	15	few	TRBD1	TGCGCCAGCAGCGAATGGACAGGGGTGAACACTGAAGCTTTCTTT	CASSEWTGVNTEAFF
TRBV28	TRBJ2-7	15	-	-	TGTGCCAGCACTTTTAGTCCAGGGTCGGTGAACGAGCAGTACTTC	CASTFSPGSVNEQYF
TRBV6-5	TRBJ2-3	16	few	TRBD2	TGTGCCAGCAGTTACTCGATGCGGGAGTATACAGATACGCAGTATTTT	CASSYSMREYTDTQYF
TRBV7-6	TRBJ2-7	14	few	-	TGTGCCAGCAGTCCGAGCCCAGACTCCTACGAGCAGTACTTC	CASSPSPDSYEQYF
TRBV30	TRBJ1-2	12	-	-	TGTGTCACCTCGGACAGCTTCTATGGCTACACCTTC	CVTSDSFYGYTF
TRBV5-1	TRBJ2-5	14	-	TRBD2	TGCGCCAGCAGCTTCCGACTAGCGTCTAATGAGCAGTACTTC	CASSFRLASNEQYF
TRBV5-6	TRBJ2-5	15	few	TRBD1	TGTGCCAGCAGCCTAAAGACAGGGGCGGCGGAGACCCAGTACTTC	CASSLKTGAAETQYF
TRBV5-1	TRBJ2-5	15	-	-	TGCGCCAGCAGCTTGGTGGCAGGATGGGGAGAGACCCAGTACTTC	CASSLVAGWGETQYF
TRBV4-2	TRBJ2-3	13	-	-	TGTGCCAGCAGCCAAGAATCCGGGCATACGCAGTATTTT	CASSQESGHTQYF
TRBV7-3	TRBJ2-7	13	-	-	TGTGCCAGCAGCAGAACTGCGGGGTACGAGCAGTACTTC	CASSRTAGYEQYF
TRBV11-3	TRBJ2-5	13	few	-	TGTGCCAGCAGGAGGCGGAACCAAGAGACCCAGTACTTC	CASRRRNQETQYF
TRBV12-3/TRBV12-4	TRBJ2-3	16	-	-	TGTGCCAGCAGCCCTCCGGAGGGGCCGAACACAGATACGCAGTATTTT	CASSPPEGPNTDTQYF
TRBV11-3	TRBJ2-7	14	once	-	TGTGCCAGCAGCTTCGGGGCAGGGGATTACGAGCAGTACTTC	CASSFGAGDYEQYF
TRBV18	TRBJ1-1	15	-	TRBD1	TGTGCCAGCTCACCAACGGGACAGGGGGCCACTGAAGCTTTCTTT	CASSPTGQGATEAFF
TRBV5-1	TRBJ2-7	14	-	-	TGCGCCAGCCGCATCGGGGCCCCCAGCAACGAGCAGTACTTC	CASRIGAPSNEQYF